This T cell receptor beta chain was found in a study of blood T cells in healthy people across ages. It was with a sample-barcoded 5' primer and a J-beta primer mix that a second PCR of about 7 to 12 cycles was run. TCRdb independently ran MiXCR on the 5' RACE reads; one entry per CDR3 protein. This table holds approximately 800,000 distinct CDR3 sequences, around a quarter found once. This CDR3 is 19 amino acids long. Trimming removed 3 bases from V and 1 base from J; junction bases left unmatched: 15. The germline gives CDR1 MDHEN, CDR2 SYDVKM. This clonotype occurred a few times. The data also belong to a second study, concerning T cells of mothers and their children. As reported in that work: Unrelated mother-child pairs always had slightly, but never significantly, lower normalized overlap than related pairs.

The chain employs TRBV28 and TRBJ2-5; 9 nucleotides align to TRBD1. Sequenced sample: blood. This sequence originates from a boy between 5 and 17 years old in good health. The CDR3 bases are TGTGCCAGCAGTTTTCCCCCAATCCGGGACAGGGTATCCCAAGAGACCCAGTACTTC. Protein sequence: CASSFPPIRDRVSQETQYF.